The sequence of this T cell receptor beta chain was determined in a study of Ad26.COV2.S vaccination and SARS-CoV-2 variants. On this clone itself: The antigen remains undetermined.

V was clipped by 3 bases and J by 2 bases, with 4 bases between them. The CDR3 contains 12 residues. In germline, CDR1 is DFQATT, CDR2 SNEGSKA (reference sequence). General study findings and limits: Reportedly, after vaccination the spike-specific CD8+ and CD4+ T cell responses displayed substantial breadth. Vaccinees displayed broader spike-specific TCR repertoires than placebo recipients.

Treatment meaning: 15 to 20 received Ad26.COV2.S at low or high dose, single or two shots; 5 received placebo; per-sample allocation not given. Sampling was done on day 63 after the first vaccine or placebo injection. The shot given was an Ad26 vector that makes Wuhan-strain SARS-CoV-2 spike. Data came from immunoSEQ multiplex PCR; TCRdb stores just in-frame clones and leaves some out. Of about 280,000 clones detected, around 87% appear once; the ten largest clones hold 2.5% to 3.5%. The TCR was taken from a person aged 18-65 years who received the Ad26.COV2.S COVID-19 vaccine or a placebo. The chain employs TRBV20-1 and TRBJ2-2; D call uncertain. Material: peripheral blood, obtained in a trial of Ad26.COV2.S vaccine versus placebo. The CDR3 nucleotides read TGCAGTGCTAGTACCAACACCGGGGAGCTGTTTTTT. Its translation is CSASTNTGELFF.